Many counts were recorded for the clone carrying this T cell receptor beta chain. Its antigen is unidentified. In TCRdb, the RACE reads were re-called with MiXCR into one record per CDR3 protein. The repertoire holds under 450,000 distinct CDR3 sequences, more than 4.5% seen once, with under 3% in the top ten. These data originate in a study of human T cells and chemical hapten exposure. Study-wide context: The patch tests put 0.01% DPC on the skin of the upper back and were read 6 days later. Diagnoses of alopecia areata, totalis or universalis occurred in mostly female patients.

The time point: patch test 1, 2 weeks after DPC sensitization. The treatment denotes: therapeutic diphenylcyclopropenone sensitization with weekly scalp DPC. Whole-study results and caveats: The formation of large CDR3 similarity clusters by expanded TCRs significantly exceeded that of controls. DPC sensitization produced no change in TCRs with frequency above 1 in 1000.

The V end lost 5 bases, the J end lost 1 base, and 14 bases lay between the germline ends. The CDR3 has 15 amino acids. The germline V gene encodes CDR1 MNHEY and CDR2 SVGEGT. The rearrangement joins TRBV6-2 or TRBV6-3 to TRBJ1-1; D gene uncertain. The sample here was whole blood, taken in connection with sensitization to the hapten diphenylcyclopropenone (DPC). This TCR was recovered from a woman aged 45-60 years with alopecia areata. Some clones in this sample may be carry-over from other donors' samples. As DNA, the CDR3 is TGTGCCAGCAGTCCCCGTGGGGAGACGAACACTGAAGCTTTCTTT. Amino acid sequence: CASSPRGETNTEAFF.